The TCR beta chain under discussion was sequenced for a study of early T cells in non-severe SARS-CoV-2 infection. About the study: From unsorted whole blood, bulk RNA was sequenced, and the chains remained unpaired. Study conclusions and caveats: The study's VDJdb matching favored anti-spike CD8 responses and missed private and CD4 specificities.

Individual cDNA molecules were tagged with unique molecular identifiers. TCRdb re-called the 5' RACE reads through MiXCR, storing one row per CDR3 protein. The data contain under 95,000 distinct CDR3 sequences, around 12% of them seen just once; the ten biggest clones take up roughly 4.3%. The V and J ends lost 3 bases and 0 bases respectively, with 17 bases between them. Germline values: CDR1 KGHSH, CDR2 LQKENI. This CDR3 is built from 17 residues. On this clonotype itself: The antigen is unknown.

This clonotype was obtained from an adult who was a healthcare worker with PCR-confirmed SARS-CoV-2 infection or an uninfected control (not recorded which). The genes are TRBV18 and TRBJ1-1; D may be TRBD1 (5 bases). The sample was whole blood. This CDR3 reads CASSPRALGVLNTEAFF. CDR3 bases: TGTGCCAGCTCACCGCGGGCGTTGGGGGTGCTGAACACTGAAGCTTTCTTT.